The source of this T cell receptor beta chain is a study of lymphopenia after photon versus proton radiotherapy. This clone was observed a single time. Its matching antigen is unknown. Study observations and caveats: Relative stability marked proton patients; photon patients lost diversity and naive cells. Better survival with proton therapy was suggested as possible, not demonstrated. In patients who died, overall survival fell as post-nadir TCR diversity dropped more.

V shed 2 bases and J shed 1 base, with 4 bases lying between them. In germline, CDR1 is MNHEY, CDR2 SMNVEV (reference sequence). There are 13 residues in the CDR3. Method: immunoSEQ multiplex PCR; TCRdb's copy keeps in-frame clones and lacks some. The sample holds approximately 170,000 clones; less than 90% are singletons and the top ten take around 4.5%. Here the sequenced sample was peripheral blood, taken from a patient treated with photon-based radiotherapy. The sequence came from a man aged 45-65 years with gastric cancer. V is TRBV27 and J is TRBJ2-3; D gene uncertain. The CDR3 DNA is TGTGCCAGCAGTTTAGAAGGCACAGATACGCAGTATTTT. Translating gives CASSLEGTDTQYF.